This T cell receptor (beta chain) is from a study of blood T cell repertoires in COVID-19. Study-level background: The United States, Italy and Spain were the sources of the acute and convalescent COVID-19 samples.

The CDR3 spans 12 residues. Per the germline V gene, CDR1 is SQVTM and CDR2 is ANQGSEA. V lost 5 bases to trimming and J lost 5 bases; unmatched junction nucleotides: 4. Assay used: immunoSEQ multiplex PCR; TCRdb lists only in-frame clones, some missing. In the table there are approximately 140,000 clones, roughly 86% of which are singletons. This TCR was recovered from a human donor in a cohort sampled during active COVID-19. The chain couples TRBV29-1 to TRBJ2-7, with 9 bases that match TRBD1. The material sequenced was peripheral blood. CDR3 sequence (DNA): TGCAGCGTTTCGTGGACAGGGGACGAGCAGTACTTC. Its protein is CSVSWTGDEQYF.